Following are 26 T cell receptor beta chains from one sample sequenced in a study of T cell repertoires in cytomegalovirus infection. Antigen specificity for these receptors is unknown. MiXCR, applied by TCRdb to the reads, yields one record per CDR3 protein. The table records fewer than 950,000 distinct CDR3 sequences, 30% to 35% of them present only once. Source: cultured CD8+ T cells from PBMCs, taken from culture after CMV antigen stimulation. Receptors were obtained from a human donor in good health (CMV status not recorded). Some clones in this sample may be carry-over from other donors' samples.

CDR3 in amino acids: CASSEAFWERENTEAFF. CDR3 nucleotides: TGTGCCAGCAGTGAAGCGTTTTGGGAAAGGGAGAACACTGAAGCTTTCTTT. This rearrangement joins TRBV6-1 to TRBJ1-1, with no clear D. The CDR3 extends over 17 amino acids. Germline CDR1 reads MNHNS; CDR2 reads SASEGT. V lost 0 bases and J 1 base, leaving 15 bases between the germline ends.

This clonotype was observed at least ten times. This chain links TRBV12-3 or TRBV12-4 with TRBJ1-5, with TRBD1 as a possible D gene (5 bases). V lost 3 bases and J lost 6, with 12 bases in between. The CDR3 totals 14 residues. The CDR3: CASSFGAGFQPQHF. DNA of the CDR3: TGTGCCAGCAGTTTTGGGGCAGGGTTTCAGCCCCAGCATTTT.

The J gene is TRBJ2-7, the V gene TRBV6-2 or TRBV6-3; D could derive from TRBD1 or TRBD2 (5 bases each). Per the germline V gene, CDR1 is MNHEY and CDR2 is SVGEGT. The CDR3 covers 16 residues. V was clipped by 2 bases and J by 5 bases, with 19 bases between them. Here the CDR3 reads CASSYAPERGRHEQYV. As DNA, the CDR3 is TGTGCCAGCAGTTACGCCCCCGAGAGGGGACGGCACGAGCAGTACGTC.

In this sample, this clonotype turned up many times. V and J are TRBV20-1 and TRBJ2-3; maybe TRBD2 (7 bases). Germline loops: CDR1 DFQATT, CDR2 SNEGSKA (reference sequence). The length of the CDR3 is 12 residues. CDR3 region: CSSDGGQDTQYF. The CDR3 coding sequence is TGCAGCTCGGACGGGGGGCAAGATACGCAGTATTTT.

This clonotype showed up just a few times. The chain has TRBV24-1 and TRBJ2-3; D uncertain. Deletions cut 7 bases from V and 2 bases from J, with 21 bases between. Germline V gene data show CDR1 as KGHDR and CDR2 as SFDVKD. The CDR3 has 17 residues. CDR3 nucleotide sequence: TGTGCCACCAGGCCCGTTTGGGTTGATCGAAACACAGATACGCAGTATTTT. Protein product: CATRPVWVDRNTDTQYF.

The rearrangement uses TRBV6-5 and TRBJ2-2; the D is unclear. Germline values: CDR1 MNHEY, CDR2 SVGAGI. Trimming took off 1 base at V and 0 bases at J, with 3 bases between the two ends. The CDR3 is 14 residues long. The CDR3 sequence is CASSYFSNTGELFF. The CDR3 DNA reads as TGTGCCAGCAGTTACTTTTCGAACACCGGGGAGCTGTTTTTT.

Details on this clonotype: A single base separates this from a much larger clone, so it may be a read error. This CDR3 reads CASSFSSTGGYEQYF. In nucleotides, the CDR3 is TGTGCCAGCAGCTTTTCCTCGACAGGAGGCTACGAGCAGTACTTC. V gene TRBV27 combines with J gene TRBJ2-7; a possible D gene is TRBD1 (6 bases). V was clipped by 6 bases and J by 3 bases, with 18 bases between them. CDR1 is MNHEY, CDR2 SMNVEV, per germline (reference sequence). The CDR3 is made up of 15 amino acids.

This chain joins TRBV19 and TRBJ2-1; D assignment may be TRBD1 or TRBD2 (5 bases each). Germline-derived CDR1 and CDR2 are LNHDA and SQIVND (reference sequence). V was clipped by 5 bases and J by 9 bases, with 26 bases between them. This CDR3 contains 17 residues. CDR3: CASSFPPWTRESGEQFF. CDR3 bases: TGTGCCAGTAGTTTCCCCCCCTGGACAAGAGAAAGCGGTGAGCAGTTCTTC. Full variable domain (outside the CDR3, taken from reference TRBV19 and TRBJ2-1): DGGITQSPKYLFRKEGQNVTLSCEQNLNHDAMYWYRQDPGQGLRLIYYSQIVNDFQKGDIAEGYSVSREKKESFPLTVTSAQKNPTAFYLCASSFPPWTRESGEQFFGPGTRLTVL.

The chain has TRBV11-1 and TRBJ2-1, with 12 positions matching TRBD2. CDR3 length: 17 amino acids. The ends lost 5 bases at V and 7 bases at J; junction bases unmatched: 12. Germline V CDR1 and CDR2: SGHAT, FQDESV (reference sequence). The CDR3 loop is CASSGESGLAGRNEQFF. The DNA for the CDR3 is TGTGCCAGCAGCGGGGAAAGTGGACTAGCGGGGAGGAATGAGCAGTTCTTC.

Notes on this clonotype: Compared with germline, one end of the junction differs, possibly owing to a read error. This chain connects TRBV29-1 to TRBJ2-1, with a tentative D call TRBD2 (6 bases). The CDR3 extends over 13 amino acids. The germline CDR1 and CDR2 sequences are SQVTM and ANQGSEA. CDR3 nucleotide sequence: TGCGGCGTCAGAGGAGGGGAGTACAATGAGCAGTTCTTC. Its protein is CGVRGGEYNEQFF.

V usage is TRBV20-1 and J usage is TRBJ2-7; 9 bases are shared with TRBD1. CDR3 length: 13 residues. Germline loops: CDR1 DFQATT, CDR2 SNEGSKA (reference sequence). Losses at the gene ends were 6 bases for V and 3 bases for J; bases not matched to a gene: 6. The CDR3 coding sequence is TGCAGTGCCCGGGACAGGGATTACTACGAGCAGTACGTC. This sequence encodes CSARDRDYYEQYV.

This chain links TRBV7-8 with TRBJ2-5; TRBD1 or TRBD2 may be the D gene (7 bases each). V was pared by 4 bases and J by 4 bases, with 13 bases between. The CDR3 is made up of 14 amino acids. Germline loops: CDR1 SGHVS, CDR2 FQNEAQ. CDR3 sequence reads: CASSSGEGAETQYF. CDR3 DNA: TGTGCCAGCAGCTCAGGGGAGGGGGCAGAGACCCAGTACTTC.

This clonotype has at least ten counts. This chain joins TRBV7-6 and TRBJ1-2; 10 nucleotides agree with TRBD1. Per germline, CDR1 SGHVS and CDR2 FNYEAQ. With V trimmed by 4 bases and J by 4 bases, 6 bases remained unmatched. This CDR3 is 15 amino acids long. Here the CDR3 reads CASSWGDRGIYGYTF. The CDR3 region has the DNA TGTGCCAGCAGCTGGGGGGACAGGGGTATCTATGGCTACACCTTC.

This clonotype was found a few times. This chain joins TRBV27 and TRBJ1-2; D is ambiguous. This CDR3 spans 12 amino acids. V lost 8 bases and J 4 bases, leaving 11 bases between the germline ends. Per germline, CDR1 MNHEY and CDR2 SMNVEV (reference sequence). The chain's CDR3 is CASGYTAYGYTF. The CDR3, as DNA: TGTGCCAGCGGATATACAGCCTATGGCTACACCTTC.

With respect to this clonotype: A read error may account for a junction end that differs from germline. The V call is TRBV7-3, the J call TRBJ1-1, with a weak D call TRBD1 (5 bases). Germline CDR1 SGHTA, CDR2 FQGTGA. The CDR3 runs to 15 residues. The CDR3 protein is CASSHPWGPNTEACF. Here the CDR3 DNA reads TGTGCCAGCAGCCACCCGTGGGGCCCGAACACTGAAGCTTGCTTT.

This clonotype was detected a few times. J is TRBJ2-1 and V is TRBV7-2; 15 positions agree with TRBD2. The junction had 11 bases not matched to a gene; V was cut back by 8 bases and J by 3 bases. The CDR3 runs to 18 residues. The germline V gene has CDR1 SGHTA and CDR2 FQGNSA. CDR3 sequence (DNA): TGTGCCAGCGACCAGGATGGACTAGCGGGGGGGCACTACAATGAGCAGTTCTTC. Translated, it gives CASDQDGLAGGHYNEQFF.

The chain links TRBV5-1 to TRBJ2-1; D unclear. Germline V gives CDR1 SGHRS, CDR2 YFSETQ. Trimming took off 0 bases at V and 0 bases at J, with 7 bases between the two ends. The CDR3 has 15 residues. CDR3 protein: CASSLERTSYNEQFF. The CDR3 DNA reads TGCGCCAGCAGCTTGGAGAGGACCTCCTACAATGAGCAGTTCTTC. Using reference TRBV5-1 and TRBJ2-1 for the parts outside the CDR3, the full variable domain is KAGVTQTPRYLIKTRGQQVTLSCSPISGHRSVSWYQQTPGQGLQFLFEYFSETQRNKGNFPGRFSGRQFSNSRSEMNVSTLELGDSALYLCASSLERTSYNEQFFGPGTRLTVL.

Worth noting for this clonotype: Germline and junction disagree at one end, which may indicate a read error. V usage is TRBV7-3 and J usage is TRBJ2-7; a weak D match, TRBD2 (5 bases). CDR1 SGHTA and CDR2 FQGTGA come from the germline V gene. This CDR3 contains 13 residues. The CDR3 here is CVSSSRAPGEQYF. The DNA of the CDR3 is TGTGTCAGCAGCTCTCGGGCCCCGGGGGAGCAGTACTTC.

The chain joins TRBV18 to TRBJ2-7; a weak D match, TRBD2 (5 bases). The length of the CDR3 is 14 residues. Per the germline V gene, CDR1 is KGHSH and CDR2 is LQKENI. Trimming took off 3 bases at V and 2 bases at J, with 11 bases between the two ends. The CDR3 DNA follows: TGTGCCAGCTCACCTGAGGGCTTCCCCTACGAGCAGTACTTC. This sequence encodes CASSPEGFPYEQYF.

This clonotype has ten or more counts. The chain links TRBV12-3 or TRBV12-4 to TRBJ1-4; D is uncertain. The V and J ends lost 3 bases and 5 bases respectively, with 25 bases between them. The CDR3 contains 19 residues. The CDR3 region has the DNA TGTGCCAGCAGTTTCCTCCGCGGTCTCATAAGAGAGGGAAATGAAAAACTGTTTTTT. As protein: CASSFLRGLIREGNEKLFF.

This clonotype occurred a few times. The J gene is TRBJ1-1, the V gene TRBV7-6; perhaps TRBD1 as D (6 bases). This CDR3 is built from 14 residues. V lost 4 bases to trimming and J lost 4 bases, with 13 bases between them. CDR1 is SGHVS and CDR2 is FNYEAQ in the germline V gene. CDR3 protein: CASSWEGEFTEAFF. The CDR3 DNA reads as TGTGCCAGCAGCTGGGAGGGGGAGTTCACTGAAGCTTTCTTT.

CDR3 region: CASSPPYGVPYEQYF. CDR3 DNA: TGTGCCAGCAGCCCTCCTTATGGGGTTCCCTACGAGCAGTACTTC. The rearrangement joins TRBV5-4 to TRBJ2-7; unclear D gene. Looked up from germline, CDR1 is SGHNT and CDR2 is YYREEE (reference sequence). Trimming left V 4 bases short and J 2 bases short, with 16 bases between. The CDR3 contains 15 residues.

The chain has TRBV4-2 and TRBJ1-1, with no clear D. The V gene lost 4 bases and the J gene lost 0 bases, with 15 bases spanning the gap. From germline, CDR1 is LGHNA and CDR2 YNFKEQ. The CDR3 is 16 residues long. In DNA, the CDR3 is TGTGCCAGCAGCCTTAGAGCATCCTACATGAACACTGAAGCTTTCTTT. This sequence encodes CASSLRASYMNTEAFF.

This clonotype was observed a few times. This sequence joins TRBV6-2 or TRBV6-3 and TRBJ1-2; TRBD1 is a possible D gene (5 bases). V was trimmed by 4 bases and J by 7 bases, leaving 16 bases between them. Germline assignment: CDR1 MNHEY and CDR2 SVGEGT. This CDR3 region has 14 residues. CDR3 protein: CASSSQGLLRGYTF. The DNA for the CDR3 is TGTGCCAGCAGTTCTCAGGGATTACTACGTGGCTACACCTTC.

The chain links TRBV9 to TRBJ1-4; maybe TRBD1 (5 bases). CDR3 length: 14 residues. Germline CDR1 SGDLS, CDR2 YYNGEE. Between the trimmed V and J ends, which lost 3 bases and 4 bases, there was a span of 10 bases. The CDR3 DNA sequence: TGTGCCAGCAGCGCCTTCGGGGGTAATGAAAAACTGTTTTTT. Residues: CASSAFGGNEKLFF.

This chain uses TRBV6-8 with TRBJ1-1; TRBD1 aligns across 9 bases. Germline V lookup: CDR1 MNHGY, CDR2 SAAAGT. The CDR3 covers 15 residues. J lost 0 bases, V lost 5 bases, and 4 bases had no gene match. This chain's CDR3 is CASSTGTGLNTEAFF. DNA for the CDR3: TGTGCCAGCAGTACCGGGACAGGGTTGAACACTGAAGCTTTCTTT.